This T cell receptor beta chain comes out of a study of blood T cells in healthy people across ages. In germline, CDR1 is SQVTM, CDR2 ANQGSEA. This CDR3 has 16 residues. Trimming removed 0 bases from V and 5 bases from J; junction bases left unmatched: 7. The second PCR ran roughly 6 to 11 cycles with a sample-barcoded 5' primer and J-beta primers. TCRdb ran MiXCR on the 5' RACE reads and lists one entry per CDR3 protein. In the table there are more than 650,000 distinct CDR3 sequences, over 20% of which are singletons. Source material: blood. This receptor was obtained from a man between 65 and 85 years old in good health. V and J are TRBV29-1 and TRBJ2-1; 10 bases match TRBD1. The CDR3 is CSVEDRVTGGHNEQFF. CDR3 DNA sequence: TGCAGCGTTGAAGATCGCGTGACAGGGGGCCACAATGAGCAGTTCTTC.